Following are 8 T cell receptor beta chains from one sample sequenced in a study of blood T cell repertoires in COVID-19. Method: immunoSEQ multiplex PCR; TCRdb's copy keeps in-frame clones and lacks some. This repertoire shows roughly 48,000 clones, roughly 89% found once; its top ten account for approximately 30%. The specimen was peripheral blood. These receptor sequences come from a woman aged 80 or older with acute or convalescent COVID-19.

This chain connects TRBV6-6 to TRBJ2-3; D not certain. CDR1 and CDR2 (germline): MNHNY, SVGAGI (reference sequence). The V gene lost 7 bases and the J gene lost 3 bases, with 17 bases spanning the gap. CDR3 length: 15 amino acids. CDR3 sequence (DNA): TGTGCCAGCACCTACGGAGCTAGAGAGACAGATACGCAGTATTTT. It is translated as CASTYGARETDTQYF.

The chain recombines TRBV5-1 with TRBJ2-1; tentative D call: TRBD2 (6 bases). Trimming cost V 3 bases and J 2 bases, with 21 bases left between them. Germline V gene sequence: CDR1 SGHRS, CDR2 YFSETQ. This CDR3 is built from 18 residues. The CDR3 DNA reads TGCGCCAGCAGCTCGCGTGTGTTCCCGCGGGGTCCCTACAATGAGCAGTTCTTC. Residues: CASSSRVFPRGPYNEQFF.

The chain's CDR3 is CASSLTSGGSYNEQFF. For the CDR3, the DNA is TGTGCCAGCAGTTTGACTAGCGGGGGCTCCTACAATGAGCAGTTCTTC. This rearrangement joins TRBV28 to TRBJ2-1, with TRBD2 matching 12 bases. The CDR3 has 16 residues. Germline values: CDR1 MDHEN, CDR2 SYDVKM. V shed 3 bases and J 0 bases; nucleotides not matched to a gene: 0.

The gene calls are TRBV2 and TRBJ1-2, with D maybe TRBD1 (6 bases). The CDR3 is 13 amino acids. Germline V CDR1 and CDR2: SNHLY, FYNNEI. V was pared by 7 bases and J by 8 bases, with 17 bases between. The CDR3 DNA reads TGTGCCAGCACCCTGAACAGGGAAGGAGGCTACACCTTC. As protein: CASTLNREGGYTF. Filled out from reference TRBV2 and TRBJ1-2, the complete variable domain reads EPEVTQTPSHQVTQMGQEVILRCVPISNHLYFYWYRQILGQKVEFLVSFYNNEISEKSEIFDDQFSVERPDGSNFTLKIRSTKLEDSAMYFCASTLNREGGYTFGSGTRLTVV.

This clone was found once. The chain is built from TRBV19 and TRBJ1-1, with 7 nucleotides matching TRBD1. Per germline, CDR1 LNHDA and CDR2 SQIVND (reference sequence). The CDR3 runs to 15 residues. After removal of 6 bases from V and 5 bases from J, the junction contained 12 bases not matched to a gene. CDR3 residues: CASRKNRGRETEAFF. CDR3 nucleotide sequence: TGTGCCAGTAGGAAAAACAGGGGTCGGGAGACTGAAGCTTTCTTT.

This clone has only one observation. In nucleotides, the CDR3 is TGTGCCAGCACGTTGTGGCAGAACACTGAAGCTTTCTTT. It yields the protein CASTLWQNTEAFF. This sequence joins TRBV2 and TRBJ1-1; D is uncertain. Trimming removed 7 bases at V and 1 base at J, with 10 bases between. The CDR3 totals 13 residues. Germline V gives CDR1 SNHLY, CDR2 FYNNEI.

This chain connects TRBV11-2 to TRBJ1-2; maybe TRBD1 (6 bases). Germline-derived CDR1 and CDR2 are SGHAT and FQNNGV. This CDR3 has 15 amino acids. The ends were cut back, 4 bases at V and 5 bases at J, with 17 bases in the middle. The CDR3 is CASSSTVSGAYGYTF. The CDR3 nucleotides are TGTGCCAGCAGCTCCACCGTATCAGGGGCGTATGGCTACACCTTC.

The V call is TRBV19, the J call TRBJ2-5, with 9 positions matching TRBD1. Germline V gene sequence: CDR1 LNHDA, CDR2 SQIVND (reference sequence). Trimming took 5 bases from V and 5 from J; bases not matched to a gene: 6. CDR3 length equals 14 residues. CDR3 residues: CASSVRTGEETQYF. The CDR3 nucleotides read TGTGCCAGTAGTGTTCGGACAGGGGAGGAGACCCAGTACTTC.